This TCR beta chain was documented in a study of T cells in Graves' hyperthyroidism and ophthalmopathy. The study, taken as a whole, reports: Among clonotypes expanded in thyroid above 0.001, most were also found in blood.

This clonotype was observed at least ten times. Its cognate antigen is unknown. Amplification yielded TCR beta CDR3 regions, with RNA transcripts as the source. The TCR CDR3 first-round RT-PCR relied on the HTBI primer set. TCRdb re-derived calls from the multiplex PCR reads in MiXCR, one entry per CDR3 protein. The sample shows 500,000 to 650,000 distinct CDR3 sequences, approximately 48% of them seen only once. The diagnoses drew upon clinical symptoms, serum thyroxine and TRAb, thyroid ultrasound and orbital computed tomography. In germline, CDR1 is LNHDA, CDR2 SQIVND (reference sequence). V was pared by 7 bases and J by 5 bases, with 17 bases between. This CDR3 has 14 amino acids.

The specimen sequenced was peripheral blood or thyroid tissue (not recorded which). V and J are TRBV19 and TRBJ1-2; D not resolved. The receptor was isolated from an adult woman with Graves' disease, either hyperthyroidism or ophthalmopathy (not recorded which). The CDR3 bases are TGTGCCAGTAACCCCCAACGGGGATCTTATGGCTACACCTTC. Translation gives CASNPQRGSYGYTF. Full variable domain (rest looked up from reference TRBV19 and TRBJ1-2): DGGITQSPKYLFRKEGQNVTLSCEQNLNHDAMYWYRQDPGQGLRLIYYSQIVNDFQKGDIAEGYSVSREKKESFPLTVTSAQKNPTAFYLCASNPQRGSYGYTFGSGTRLTVV.